This is a list of T cell receptor beta chains from one sample in a study of blood T cell repertoires in COVID-19. This table comes from immunoSEQ multiplex PCR, and its TCRdb copy is limited to in-frame clones, with some not included. The sample consists of about 40,000 clones, 85% to 90% of them appearing once. The sequencing input was peripheral blood. The origin of the receptors is a man between 45 and 60 years old in a cohort sampled during active COVID-19. CDR3s include the opening cysteine and the closing phenylalanine or tryptophan. The D gene is left open where the match is weak. Expanded clones get a size class; other rows say once, few or many, or leave the size out.

J gene: TRBJ1-2; V gene: TRBV30; clone size: .; D gene: .; CDR3 DNA: TGTGCCTGGAGGGATCCCAGGGGATATCCTATGAACGGCTACACCTTC; CDR3 protein: CAWRDPRGYPMNGYTF
J gene: TRBJ1-2; V gene: TRBV30; clone size: once; D gene: .; CDR3 DNA: TGTGCCTGGAGTATAGACAGCACCTATGGCTACACCTTC; CDR3 protein: CAWSIDSTYGYTF
J gene: TRBJ2-3; V gene: TRBV7-9; clone size: .; D gene: TRBD1; CDR3 DNA: TGTGCCAGCAGCTCCGGGACAGGAATCAGCACAGATACGCAGTATTTT; CDR3 protein: CASSSGTGISTDTQYF
J gene: TRBJ2-1; V gene: TRBV5-1; clone size: .; D gene: .; CDR3 DNA: TGCGCCAGCAAAAGGGGGAATGACAATGAGCAGTTCTTC; CDR3 protein: CASKRGNDNEQFF
J gene: TRBJ1-1; V gene: TRBV6-5; clone size: .; D gene: .; CDR3 DNA: TGTGCCAGCCACCGGGGGGAGCACACTGAAGCTTTCTTT; CDR3 protein: CASHRGEHTEAFF
J gene: TRBJ2-5; V gene: TRBV6-2/TRBV6-3; clone size: .; D gene: TRBD2; CDR3 DNA: TGTGCCAGCAACCCGACTAGCGGGGGGCTAGAGACCCAGTACTTC; CDR3 protein: CASNPTSGGLETQYF
J gene: TRBJ1-1; V gene: TRBV6-2/TRBV6-3; clone size: once; D gene: .; CDR3 DNA: TGTGCCAGCAGTGTGGACAAGGGGACTGAAGCTTTCTTT; CDR3 protein: CASSVDKGTEAFF
J gene: TRBJ2-5; V gene: TRBV4-1; clone size: .; D gene: .; CDR3 DNA: TGCGCCAGCAGCCAAGTGGCACAGCAAGAGACCCAGTACTTC; CDR3 protein: CASSQVAQQETQYF
J gene: TRBJ2-7; V gene: TRBV7-9; clone size: .; D gene: TRBD1; CDR3 DNA: TGTGCCAGCGGAGGACAGGAGAGCTACGAGCAGTACTTC; CDR3 protein: CASGGQESYEQYF
J gene: TRBJ1-2; V gene: TRBV29-1; clone size: .; D gene: .; CDR3 DNA: TGCAGCGTTGAGAGGACAGATTATGGCTACACCTTC; CDR3 protein: CSVERTDYGYTF
J gene: TRBJ2-5; V gene: TRBV7-7; clone size: .; D gene: .; CDR3 DNA: TGTGCTAGCAGCTTAGCCCAGGCGCCTAAAGAGACCCAGTACTTC; CDR3 protein: CASSLAQAPKETQYF
J gene: TRBJ2-2; V gene: TRBV19; clone size: .; D gene: TRBD2; CDR3 DNA: TGTGCCAGCCTAGCGGGGGCTTACACCGGGGAGCTGTTTTTT; CDR3 protein: CASLAGAYTGELFF
J gene: TRBJ2-3; V gene: TRBV10-3; clone size: .; D gene: TRBD2; CDR3 DNA: TGTGCCATCAGTGAATATAGCGGGAGTAGCACAGATACGCAGTATTTT; CDR3 protein: CAISEYSGSSTDTQYF
J gene: TRBJ1-1; V gene: TRBV5-1; clone size: .; D gene: .; CDR3 DNA: TGCGCCAGCAGGTCGGTGGGTGGACGGGAGTTGACTGAAGCTTTCTTT; CDR3 protein: CASRSVGGRELTEAFF
J gene: TRBJ2-1; V gene: TRBV7-8; clone size: .; D gene: .; CDR3 DNA: TGTGCCAGCAGCTTGCAACAGGGAAACTACAATGAGCAGTTCTTC; CDR3 protein: CASSLQQGNYNEQFF
J gene: TRBJ1-1; V gene: TRBV27; clone size: .; D gene: TRBD1; CDR3 DNA: TGTGCCAGCAGTCCGTGGGACAGGGGGGGGTTAAACACTGAAGCTTTCTTT; CDR3 protein: CASSPWDRGGLNTEAFF
J gene: TRBJ2-1; V gene: TRBV5-1; clone size: .; D gene: .; CDR3 DNA: TGCGCCAGCAGCTTGGCCGGCGGGGGCGGCGCCTACAATGAGCAGTTCTTC; CDR3 protein: CASSLAGGGGAYNEQFF
J gene: TRBJ2-2; V gene: TRBV11-2; clone size: once; D gene: .; CDR3 DNA: TGTGCCAGCAGCTTTGGGGGGTGGGGCACCGGGGAGCTGTTTTTT; CDR3 protein: CASSFGGWGTGELFF
J gene: TRBJ2-2; V gene: TRBV2; clone size: .; D gene: TRBD1; CDR3 DNA: TGTGCCAGCAGGTGGGGGACAGGGGTCAACACCGGGGAGCTGTTTTTT; CDR3 protein: CASRWGTGVNTGELFF
J gene: TRBJ2-2; V gene: TRBV5-1; clone size: once; D gene: TRBD2; CDR3 DNA: TGCGCCAGCAGCTTTTCTAGCGGGTACACCGGGGAGCTGTTTTTT; CDR3 protein: CASSFSSGYTGELFF
J gene: TRBJ2-3; V gene: TRBV2; clone size: .; D gene: TRBD1; CDR3 DNA: TGTGCCAGCAGCCCCAGGGGACAGAGAAGCACAGATACGCAGTATTTT; CDR3 protein: CASSPRGQRSTDTQYF
J gene: TRBJ1-2; V gene: TRBV21-1; clone size: .; D gene: .; CDR3 DNA: TGTGCCAGCAGCAAAAAAGGGACAACAGAAAAGTCAAAAGGTGGCTACACCTTC; CDR3 protein: CASSKKGTTEKSKGGYTF
J gene: TRBJ2-2; V gene: TRBV3-1/TRBV3-2; clone size: .; D gene: .; CDR3 DNA: TGTGCCAGCAGCCTTTCGGGGTCGTACACCGGGGAGCTGTTTTTT; CDR3 protein: CASSLSGSYTGELFF
J gene: TRBJ2-2; V gene: TRBV29-1; clone size: once; D gene: TRBD2; CDR3 DNA: TGCAGCGTCGATAGACTAGCGGACTTGGGCACCGGGGAGCTGTTTTTT; CDR3 protein: CSVDRLADLGTGELFF
J gene: TRBJ2-5; V gene: TRBV6-6; clone size: .; D gene: TRBD2; CDR3 DNA: TGTGCCAGCAGCTCTCTACTAGCGGCGGAGACCCAGTACTTC; CDR3 protein: CASSSLLAAETQYF
J gene: TRBJ1-2; V gene: TRBV28; clone size: .; D gene: TRBD1; CDR3 DNA: TGTGCCAGCTCAATTTCCGGGACAGGGTCCCCACTGGGTTATGGCTACACCTTC; CDR3 protein: CASSISGTGSPLGYGYTF
J gene: TRBJ2-3; V gene: TRBV30; clone size: once; D gene: .; CDR3 DNA: TGTGCCTGGAGTGTCAGGGGGGTCTTCGGTACGCAGTATTTT; CDR3 protein: CAWSVRGVFGTQYF